These 7 T cell receptor beta chains share one sample of origin, sequenced in a study of shared clonotypes between healthy human individuals. Sequencing used immunoSEQ multiplex PCR; TCRdb keeps in-frame clones, though not all of them. This sample has about 1.1 million clones; around 77% occur once, and the top ten carry roughly 0.83%. Sequenced: memory CD4+ T cells from PBMCs. This sample's subset: CD45RA-negative fraction. These receptors originate from a man aged 18 to 30 in good health. Some clones in this sample may be carry-over from other donors' samples.

As to this clone: One base separates it from a far larger clone, so it is likely a read error. The same CDR3 can be traced to other DNA sequences in this sample. Here the CDR3 reads CASSPGLAEETQYF. The DNA of the CDR3 is TGTGCCAGCAGCCCGGGACTAGCGGAAGAGACCCAGTACTTC. The chain has TRBV7-2 and TRBJ2-5, with TRBD2 matching 11 bases. The CDR3 length is 14 residues. Germline V gene sequence: CDR1 SGHTA, CDR2 FQGNSA. V lost 5 bases to trimming and J lost 3 bases; unmatched junction nucleotides: 2.

This clone was seen a handful of times. The rearrangement links TRBV6-5 to TRBJ2-3; D is possibly TRBD1 (6 bases). The CDR3 runs to 14 residues. The V end lost 5 bases, the J end lost 1 base, and 10 bases lay between the germline ends. Germline V gene data show CDR1 as MNHEY and CDR2 as SVGAGI. In nucleotides, the CDR3 is TGTGCCAGCAGTCCCCACAGGGGCACAGATACGCAGTATTTT. Translated, it gives CASSPHRGTDTQYF.

The chain is built from TRBV18 and TRBJ1-2, with D tentatively TRBD1 (5 bases). V gave up 2 bases and J gave up 6 bases, with 13 bases separating them. The CDR3 loop spans 14 amino acids. Germline-derived CDR1 and CDR2 are KGHSH and LQKENI. The CDR3 nucleotides are TGTGCCAGCTCACCAGCCTTAGCAGGGAATGGCTACACCTTC. This codes for CASSPALAGNGYTF.

The chain recombines TRBV30 with TRBJ2-1, with unresolved D. This CDR3 has 14 amino acids. V was cut by 2 bases and J by 0 bases, with 8 bases left in between. CDR1 is GTSNPN and CDR2 is SVGIG in the germline V gene (reference sequence). The CDR3 loop is CAWSTVYSYNEQFF. The CDR3 region has the DNA TGTGCCTGGAGTACAGTTTACTCCTACAATGAGCAGTTCTTC.

The CDR3 DNA reads as TGTGCCAGTAGTGACCATGGGACAGGGGATCAGCCCCAGCATTTT. This encodes CASSDHGTGDQPQHF. The gene calls are TRBV19 and TRBJ1-5; 10 bases align to TRBD1. After removal of 5 bases from V and 5 bases from J, the junction contained 6 bases not matched to a gene. Germline V gene lookup returns CDR1 LNHDA and CDR2 SQIVND (reference sequence). The CDR3 has 15 amino acids.

The gene calls are TRBV2 and TRBJ2-5; D call uncertain. The ends were cut back, 2 bases at V and 4 bases at J, with 11 bases in the middle. The V gene's germline CDR1 is SNHLY and CDR2 FYNNEI. The CDR3 is 14 residues long. Here the CDR3 DNA reads TGTGCCAGCAGTGAAAGGACCAATGGAGAGACCCAGTACTTC. Its protein is CASSERTNGETQYF. The entire variable domain, with the rest obtained from reference TRBV2 and TRBJ2-5, is as follows: EPEVTQTPSHQVTQMGQEVILRCVPISNHLYFYWYRQILGQKVEFLVSFYNNEISEKSEIFDDQFSVERPDGSNFTLKIRSTKLEDSAMYFCASSERTNGETQYFGPGTRLLVL.

The CDR3: CASAGGNTEAFF. The DNA of the CDR3 is TGTGCCAGTGCCGGGGGGAACACTGAAGCTTTCTTT. The chain is built from TRBV7-9 and TRBJ1-1, with D perhaps matching TRBD1 (5 bases). V was trimmed by 9 bases and J by 1 base, leaving 9 bases between them. The CDR3 consists of 12 residues. Germline V lookup: CDR1 SEHNR, CDR2 FQNEAQ (reference sequence).